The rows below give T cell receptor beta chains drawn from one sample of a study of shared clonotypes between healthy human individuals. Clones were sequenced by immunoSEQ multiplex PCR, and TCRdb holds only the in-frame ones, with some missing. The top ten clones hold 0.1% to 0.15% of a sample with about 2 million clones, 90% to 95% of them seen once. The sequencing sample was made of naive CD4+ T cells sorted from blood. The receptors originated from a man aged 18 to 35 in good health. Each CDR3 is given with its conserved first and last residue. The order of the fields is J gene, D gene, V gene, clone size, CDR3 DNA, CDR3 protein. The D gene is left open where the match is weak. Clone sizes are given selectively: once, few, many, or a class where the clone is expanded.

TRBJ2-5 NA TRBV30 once TGTGCCTGGAATGGTGGGTACCAAGAGACCCAGTACTTC CAWNGGYQETQYF
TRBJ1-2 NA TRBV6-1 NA TGTGCCAGCGACAATTACAGGGTAGATGGCTACACCTTC CASDNYRVDGYTF
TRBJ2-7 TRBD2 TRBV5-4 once TGTGCCAGCAGCTGGACTAGCGGGATTTACGAGCAGTACTTC CASSWTSGIYEQYF
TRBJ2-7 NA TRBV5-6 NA TGTGCCAGCAGCCTTTACAGGGCCTCCTACGAGCAGTACTTC CASSLYRASYEQYF
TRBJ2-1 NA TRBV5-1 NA TGCGCCAGCAGCCCCGATTCCTCCTACAATGAGCAGTTCTTC CASSPDSSYNEQFF
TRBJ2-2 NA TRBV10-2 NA TGCGCCAGCAGTGAGTCCGCCAGGACCGGGGAGCTGTTTTTT CASSESARTGELFF
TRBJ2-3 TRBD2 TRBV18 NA TGTGCCAGCTCACCTCGACTAGCGGGAGGAGATACGCAGTATTTT CASSPRLAGGDTQYF
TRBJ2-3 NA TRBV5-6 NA TGTGCCAGCAGCTTGGCGACTAGTGGAGATACGCAGTATTTT CASSLATSGDTQYF
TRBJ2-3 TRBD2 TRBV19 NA TGTGCCAGTAGTTGGACTAGCGGAAGTAGCACAGATACGCAGTATTTT CASSWTSGSSTDTQYF
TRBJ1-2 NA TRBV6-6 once TGTGCCAGCCGGACAGCCCCTAACTATGGCTACACCTTC CASRTAPNYGYTF
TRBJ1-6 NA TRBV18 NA TGTGCCAGCTCAATCACAGGGATTGACAATTCACCCCTCCACTTT CASSITGIDNSPLHF
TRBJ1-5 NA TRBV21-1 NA TGTGCCAGCAGCAAAGAGGCGGAACCCAATCAGCCCCAGCATTTT CASSKEAEPNQPQHF
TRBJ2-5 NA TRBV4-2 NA TGTGCCAGCAGCCAAGATCTGGGGGATCCCCAGTACTTC CASSQDLGDPQYF
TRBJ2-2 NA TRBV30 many TGTGCCTGGAGGGCGAACGGCTATAACACCGGGGAGCTGTTTTTT CAWRANGYNTGELFF
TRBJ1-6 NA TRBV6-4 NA TGTGCCAGCAGTCCAGGACCCGAAACTAATTCACCCCTCCACTTT CASSPGPETNSPLHF
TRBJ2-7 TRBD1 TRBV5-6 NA TGTGCCAGCAGCTTGACCCACAGGGGGCAATACGAGCAGTACTTC CASSLTHRGQYEQYF
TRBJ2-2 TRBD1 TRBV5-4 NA TGTGCCAGCAGCTTGCCAGGACAGGGGAACACCGGGGAGCTGTTTTTT CASSLPGQGNTGELFF
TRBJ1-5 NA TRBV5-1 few TGCGCCAGCAGGGGAGAGGCCAATCAGCCCCAGCATTTT CASRGEANQPQHF
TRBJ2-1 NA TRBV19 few TGTGCCAGCGGACAGTATCCCTACAATGAGCAGTTCTTC CASGQYPYNEQFF
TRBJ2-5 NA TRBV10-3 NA TGTGCCATCAGTGAGCTGGGAGCGGAGGCAGCTCGAGAGACCCAGTACTTC CAISELGAEAARETQYF
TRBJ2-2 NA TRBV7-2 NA TGTGCCAGCAGCTTAGACTCGTACACCGGGGAGCTGTTTTTT CASSLDSYTGELFF
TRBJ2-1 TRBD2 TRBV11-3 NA TGTGCCAGCAGCTTAAGAGGGACTAGCGGCTACAATGAGCAGTTCTTC CASSLRGTSGYNEQFF
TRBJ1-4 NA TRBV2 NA TGTGCCAGCAGCTTACAGGCTGCAACTAATGAAAAACTGTTTTTT CASSLQAATNEKLFF
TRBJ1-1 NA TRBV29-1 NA TGCAGCGTTGAACAAGGGCCGAACACTGAAGCTTTCTTT CSVEQGPNTEAFF
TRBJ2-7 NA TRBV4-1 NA TGCGCCAGCAGCCACGCCTACGAGCAGTACTTC CASSHAYEQYF
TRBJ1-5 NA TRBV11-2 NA TGTGCCAGCAGCCCGCGCGAGACCAATCAGCCCCAGCATTTT CASSPRETNQPQHF
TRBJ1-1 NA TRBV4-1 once TGCGCCAGCAGCCAAGATGAGGGGAGGAGGGCTGAAGCTTTCTTT CASSQDEGRRAEAFF
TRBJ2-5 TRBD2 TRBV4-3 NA TGCGCCAGCAGCCAAGAGGCAGCGGGAGGGTTGGAGACCCAGTACTTC CASSQEAAGGLETQYF
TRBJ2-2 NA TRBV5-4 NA TGTGCCAGCAGCGTCCGACTAGACTCCGGGGAGCTGTTTTTT CASSVRLDSGELFF
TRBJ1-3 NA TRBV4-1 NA TGCGCCAGCAGCCAGGTACCGAGCTCTGGAAACACCATATATTTT CASSQVPSSGNTIYF
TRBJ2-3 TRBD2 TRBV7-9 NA TGTGCCAGCAGTAACTCCGGGACTAGCGCAGATACGCAGTATTTT CASSNSGTSADTQYF
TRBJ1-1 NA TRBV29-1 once TGCAGCATGGAATCTACAGGGAAATTCACTGAAGCTTTCTTT CSMESTGKFTEAFF
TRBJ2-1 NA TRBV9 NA TGTGCCAGCAGCCAGACGCTAGGGTCCTACAATGAGCAGTTCTTC CASSQTLGSYNEQFF
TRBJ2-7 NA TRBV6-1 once TGTGCCAGCAGTGAAGAATGGGAGACAAGTGAGGTTGTCGAGCAGTACTTC CASSEEWETSEVVEQYF
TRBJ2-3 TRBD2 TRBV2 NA TGTGCCAGCAGGCGCGGGAGGACTAGCACAGATACGCAGTATTTT CASRRGRTSTDTQYF
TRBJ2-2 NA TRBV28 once TGTGCCAGCATCCCGCGGCAGTTAACCGGGGAGCTGTTTTTT CASIPRQLTGELFF
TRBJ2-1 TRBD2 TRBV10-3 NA TGTGCCATCAGTGAAGGCCGGTTGAGCGGGAGGGGGTCCATCGGTGAGCAGTTCTTC CAISEGRLSGRGSIGEQFF
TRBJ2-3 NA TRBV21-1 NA TGTGCCAACCCCGGACCGACTAGCACAGATACGCAGTATTTT CANPGPTSTDTQYF
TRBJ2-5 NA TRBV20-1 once TGCAGTGCTAGAGAAAAGGAGACCCAGTACTTC CSAREKETQYF
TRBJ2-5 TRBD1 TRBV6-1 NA TGTGCCAGCAGGGGACAGAACCAAGAGACCCAGTACTTC CASRGQNQETQYF
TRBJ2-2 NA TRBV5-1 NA TGCGCCAGCACCCGACAGGTTAACACCGGGGAGCTGTTTTTT CASTRQVNTGELFF
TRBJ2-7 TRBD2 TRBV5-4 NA TGTGCCTTAGGGACTAGTGATAACGAGCAGTACTTC CALGTSDNEQYF
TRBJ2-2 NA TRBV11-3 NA TGTGCCAGCAGCTTAATGGGGACGCTCGGGACCGGGGAGCTGTTTTTT CASSLMGTLGTGELFF
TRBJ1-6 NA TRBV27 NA TGTGCCAGCAGTTTCCGCTATAATTCACCCCTCCACTTT CASSFRYNSPLHF
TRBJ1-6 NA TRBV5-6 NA TGTGCCAGCAGCCCTCGAATCTATAATTCACCCCTCCACTTT CASSPRIYNSPLHF